The T cell receptor (beta chain) described here comes from a study of shared clonotypes between healthy human individuals (dated by TCRdb to between 2020 and 2021). Turning to the overall study: The cohort included three men and two women between 18 and 49 years of age. For each donor, three plates each were used for CD4 naive and CD4 memory, two plates were used for CD8 naive, and one plate was used for CD8 memory. To estimate repertoire size and how much clonotypes are shared between individuals, the study performed deep sequencing of blood TCR repertoires from roughly five healthy adults. Libraries were prepared and TCR repertoires were sequenced by different laboratories using diverse techniques, in order to increase sequencing depth and limit assay-specific biases. Each donor's leukapheresis produced roughly between roughly 0.9 and 8.9 billion PBMCs.

Using the deep immunoSEQ assay, TCR CDR3 regions were amplified from genomic DNA by multiplex PCR. Extracted genomic DNA from each cell subset was spread evenly across all wells of several immunoSEQ 96-well plates, with each plate serving as a replicate. For sorted subsets, about 220 ng of genomic DNA, equivalent to roughly 33,000 T cell genomes, went into each replicate PCR. Purified libraries were measured with a Qubit 3.0 fluorometer, size-checked on a Bioanalyzer 2100, and measured again with the KAPA Library Quantification kit. Every immunoSEQ 96-well plate was sequenced on a dedicated single-read 150-cycle Illumina NextSeq 550 flow cell. Per the authors' processing: Because the immunoSEQ output included only junctional sequences and no quality scores, the filtering could not be the same as the filtering used for full-length reads. Sequences were annotated with PyIR, a Python wrapper for IgBLAST v1.9, using IMGT germline references to assign V/J genes and CDR3. Reads were removed for weak V/J assignments (E-value above 1e-6), missing CDR3, stop codons, out-of-frame junctions, or ambiguous translated residues. V3J clonotypes were defined by identical inferred V gene, J gene, and CDR3 amino acid sequence. The percentage overlap between two repertoires was calculated by dividing the number of shared unique clonotypes by the size of the smaller repertoire. Three approaches were used to assess repertoire richness: RTK rarefaction, the Chao1 estimator, and Recon v2.1 estimates of unobserved clonotypes. OLGA was used to compute generation probabilities for all TCRbeta clonotypes that the gDNA method yielded from a few donors. The table comes from immuneACCESS by way of TCRdb, which keeps in-frame sequences with V and J called. Part of the clones is missing from these tables; in studies checked, under half for an unresolved V gene and the rest for unknown reasons. V, J and clone size reflect that table, while D and trimming were determined from the DNA. Present in this sample are roughly 330,000 clones, approximately 79% of which were seen just once. Around 10% of the sample belongs to the ten largest clones.

Study-wide findings and limitations: Even with the large sequencing depth, rarefaction of the sorted-subset datasets indicated that sequencing was incomplete. Across four donors, around 5.4% of naive CD4, approximately 3.5% of naive CD8, 2.3% of memory CD4, and about 0.44% of memory CD8 clonotypes were shared. Because the study included a small number of donors, the genetic and exposure-history diversity represented was limited. Compared with non-shared clonotypes, the clonotypes found in all four sorted-subset donors had higher generation probabilities. Pairwise subsampling led to the expectation that sequencing depth would affect the degree of clonotype sharing among donors. Sampling was restricted to blood, and TCR repertoires in tissue are likely to differ from TCR repertoires in blood. Naive subsets generally had larger estimated clonotype richness than memory subsets.

As concerns this clone: The target of this receptor is not known. One base away there is no much larger clone; base qualities are not given.

The donors were healthy, HIV-negative adults who had no recently reported acute infections or vaccinations. Every donor was a Caucasian adult residing in Nashville, Tennessee, USA. Magnetic negative selection was used to enrich CD4+ T cells, after which naive cells were positively selected on CD45RA and the negative fraction became the memory subset. Blood was obtained by leukapheresis, after which PBMCs were separated by Ficoll-Histopaque density gradient centrifugation and cryopreserved in liquid nitrogen vapor phase. Purity and quantity of every magnetically sorted T cell population were checked by analytical flow cytometry. Genomic DNA was isolated from every sorted fraction and measured by UV absorbance on a Nanodrop 2000c. As encoded in the germline V gene, CDR1 is ENHRY while CDR2 is SYGVKD. The CDR3 covers 15 residues, taking in both the cysteine and the phenylalanine. The DNA shown is the 45-base CDR3, in frame from base 1. Germline trimming amounts to 3 bases on V and 3 bases on J, with 3 as the count of junction bases outside the gene matches.

The TCR was taken from a man aged 25 to 45 in good health. The sequence joins TRBV10-3 to TRBJ2-7, and 12 bases in between align with TRBD2. The material sequenced was memory CD4+ T cells sorted from blood. What this sample's cell subset or site label stands for: CD45RA-negative fraction. The bases are TGTGCCATCAGTGATGTACTAGCGGGGGGCTACGAGCAGTACTTC. This gives the protein CAISDVLAGGYEQYF.